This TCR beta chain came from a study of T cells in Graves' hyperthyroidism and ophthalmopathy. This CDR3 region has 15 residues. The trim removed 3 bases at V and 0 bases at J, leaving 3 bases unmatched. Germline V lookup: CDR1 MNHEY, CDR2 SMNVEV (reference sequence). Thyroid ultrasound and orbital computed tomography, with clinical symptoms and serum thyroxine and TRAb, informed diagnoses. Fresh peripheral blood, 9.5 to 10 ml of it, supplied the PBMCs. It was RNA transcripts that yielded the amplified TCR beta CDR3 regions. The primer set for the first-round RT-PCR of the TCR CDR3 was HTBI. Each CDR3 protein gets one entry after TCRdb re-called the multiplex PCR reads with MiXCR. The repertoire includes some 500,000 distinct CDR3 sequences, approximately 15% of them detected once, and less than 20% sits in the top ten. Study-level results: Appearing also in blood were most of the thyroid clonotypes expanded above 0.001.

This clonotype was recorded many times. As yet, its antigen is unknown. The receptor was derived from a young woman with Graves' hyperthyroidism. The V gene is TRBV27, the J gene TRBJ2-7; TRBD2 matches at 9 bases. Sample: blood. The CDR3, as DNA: TGTGCCAGCAGTTTCAATAGCGGGAGCTCCTACGAGCAGTACTTC. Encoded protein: CASSFNSGSSYEQYF.